Listed below are T cell receptor beta chains from one sample, sequenced in a study of T cells in pancreatic ductal adenocarcinoma. Data came from immunoSEQ multiplex PCR; TCRdb stores just in-frame clones and leaves some out. There are roughly 16,000 clones in the sample; roughly 90% occur only once, and 0.94% lies in the top ten. The sequenced material came from PBMCs. These receptors were obtained from a human donor with pancreatic ductal adenocarcinoma. Both conserved end residues are part of each CDR3. The D gene is left open where the match is weak. Clone size is shown for a subset of rows, as once, few, many or a class of expanded clone.

V: TRBV27
size: .
J: TRBJ2-3
D: .
CDR3: CASSSPLEGRDTQYF
DNA: TGTGCCAGCAGTTCCCCCCTGGAGGGCCGGGATACGCAGTATTTT

V: TRBV4-1
size: .
J: TRBJ2-7
D: .
CDR3: CASSLPGRNIYEQYF
DNA: TGCGCCAGCAGCCTTCCTGGCAGAAATATTTACGAGCAGTACTTC

V: TRBV28
size: .
J: TRBJ1-1
D: .
CDR3: CASSLFGRLNTEAFF
DNA: TGTGCCAGCAGTTTATTTGGGAGGCTGAACACTGAAGCTTTCTTT

V: TRBV11-2
size: .
J: TRBJ1-2
D: .
CDR3: CASSLDGFTAGSYGYTF
DNA: TGTGCCAGCAGCTTAGACGGATTCACCGCAGGGTCCTATGGCTACACCTTC

V: TRBV5-6
size: .
J: TRBJ2-5
D: .
CDR3: CASSAGQTGTQYF
DNA: TGTGCCAGCAGCGCCGGACAGACCGGGACCCAGTACTTC

V: TRBV5-8
size: .
J: TRBJ2-5
D: .
CDR3: CASTLGQLRETQYF
DNA: TGTGCCAGCACCCTTGGACAGCTTAGGGAGACCCAGTACTTC

V: TRBV28
size: .
J: TRBJ1-1
D: .
CDR3: CASSRAVAGGTEAFF
DNA: TGTGCCAGCAGTAGGGCGGTCGCCGGGGGCACTGAAGCTTTCTTT

V: TRBV6-5
size: .
J: TRBJ2-7
D: .
CDR3: CASSSKFDLREEQYF
DNA: TGTGCCAGCAGTTCTAAATTCGATTTACGTGAAGAGCAGTACTTC

V: TRBV9
size: once
J: TRBJ1-6
D: .
CDR3: CASSATVGGNSPLHF
DNA: TGTGCCAGCAGCGCCACAGTAGGGGGTAATTCACCCCTCCACTTT

V: TRBV20-1
size: .
J: TRBJ2-7
D: .
CDR3: CSARTASEQYF
DNA: TGCAGTGCCAGGACTGCCTCCGAGCAGTACTTC

V: TRBV11-2
size: once
J: TRBJ1-5
D: .
CDR3: CASSSGGNQPQHF
DNA: TGTGCCAGCAGCTCCGGGGGCAATCAGCCCCAGCATTTT

V: TRBV7-2
size: .
J: TRBJ1-1
D: .
CDR3: CASSLRRNTEAFF
DNA: TGTGCCAGCAGCTTAAGGAGGAACACTGAAGCTTTCTTT

V: TRBV2
size: .
J: TRBJ2-1
D: TRBD2
CDR3: CASSGTSGVNEQFF
DNA: TGTGCCAGCTCCGGGACTAGCGGGGTAAATGAGCAGTTCTTC

V: TRBV7-2
size: .
J: TRBJ2-3
D: TRBD1
CDR3: CASSLMGSGGLRTDTQYF
DNA: TGTGCCAGCAGCTTAATGGGGTCAGGGGGCTTGAGAACAGATACGCAGTATTTT

V: TRBV19
size: .
J: TRBJ2-1
D: TRBD2
CDR3: CASGGAVEQFF
DNA: TGTGCCAGCGGGGGGGCGGTTGAGCAGTTCTTC

V: TRBV30
size: .
J: TRBJ2-3
D: .
CDR3: CAWSAGRTDTQYF
DNA: TGTGCCTGGAGTGCAGGGCGCACAGATACGCAGTATTTT

V: TRBV19
size: .
J: TRBJ2-7
D: TRBD1
CDR3: CASSMTGKSYEQYF
DNA: TGTGCCAGTAGTATGACAGGGAAGAGCTACGAGCAGTACTTC

V: TRBV6-6
size: .
J: TRBJ1-2
D: .
CDR3: CASRLGQGDIQGYTF
DNA: TGTGCCAGCAGATTAGGGCAGGGTGATATCCAGGGCTACACCTTC

V: TRBV28
size: .
J: TRBJ1-4
D: TRBD1
CDR3: CASSPGTGIFGQTNEKLFF
DNA: TGTGCCAGCAGCCCCGGGACAGGGATTTTCGGCCAAACTAATGAAAAACTGTTTTTT

V: TRBV5-6
size: .
J: TRBJ2-7
D: TRBD2
CDR3: CASSPPSGLGEQYF
DNA: TGTGCCAGCAGCCCCCCTAGCGGGCTAGGGGAGCAGTACTTC

V: TRBV2
size: .
J: TRBJ1-6
D: TRBD1
CDR3: CASSGDREGNSPLHF
DNA: TGTGCCAGCAGCGGGGACAGGGAAGGAAATTCACCCCTCCACTTT

V: TRBV29-1
size: .
J: TRBJ2-2
D: TRBD1
CDR3: CSVAGTGHGELFF
DNA: TGCAGCGTTGCCGGGACAGGGCACGGGGAGCTGTTTTTT

V: TRBV4-3
size: .
J: TRBJ2-7
D: TRBD2
CDR3: CASSQDGGLAYEQYF
DNA: TGCGCCAGCAGCCAAGATGGGGGACTAGCCTACGAGCAGTACTTC

V: TRBV4-3
size: .
J: TRBJ1-2
D: .
CDR3: CASSPRTAFNYGYTF
DNA: TGCGCCAGCAGCCCTCGGACAGCATTTAACTATGGCTACACCTTC

V: TRBV27
size: .
J: TRBJ1-1
D: TRBD1
CDR3: CASSLGTGYTEAFF
DNA: TGTGCCAGCAGTTTGGGGACAGGGTACACTGAAGCTTTCTTT

V: TRBV5-6
size: .
J: TRBJ1-1
D: .
CDR3: CASSGGTEARAFF
DNA: TGTGCCAGCAGCGGCGGGACGGAAGCTCGCGCTTTCTTT

V: TRBV5-1
size: once
J: TRBJ2-2
D: TRBD1
CDR3: CASSLQGTGELFF
DNA: TGCGCCAGCAGCTTACAGGGGACCGGGGAGCTGTTTTTT

V: TRBV19
size: .
J: TRBJ1-2
D: TRBD1
CDR3: CASTLFLDRSLGYTF
DNA: TGTGCCAGTACGTTATTTTTGGACAGGTCCTTGGGCTACACCTTC

V: TRBV5-6
size: .
J: TRBJ1-1
D: .
CDR3: CASSLRGSEAFF
DNA: TGTGCCAGCAGCTTGAGGGGGTCTGAAGCTTTCTTT

V: TRBV5-1
size: .
J: TRBJ1-6
D: .
CDR3: CASSLASVGSVSYNSPLHF
DNA: TGCGCCAGCAGCTTGGCGTCCGTAGGCAGCGTCTCCTATAATTCACCCCTCCACTTT